This T cell receptor beta chain was recovered during a study of blood T cell repertoires in COVID-19. V lost 4 bases and J lost 0; bases outside the gene matches: 3. CDR1 is SGHRS, CDR2 YFSETQ, per germline. This CDR3 is 14 amino acids long. In the original processing: Reference gene primer amplification in the assay estimated nucleated cell counts. The repertoire was sequenced with immunoSEQ multiplex PCR; TCRdb's copy has only in-frame clones and lacks some. The V and J calls and clone size were taken over from that table, and D and trimming were inferred from the DNA. Of around 200,000 clones in the sample, about 85% are singletons; the top ten hold around 18%. Details on this clone: The sample contains more than one DNA sequence encoding this CDR3.

The sequence came from a woman older than 75 with active or convalescent COVID-19. Sequenced input: peripheral blood. The chain combines TRBV5-1 with TRBJ1-1; 7 bases agree with TRBD1. CDR3 in amino acids: CASSLTGMNTEAFF. The CDR3 DNA follows: TGCGCCAGCAGCCTGACAGGGATGAACACTGAAGCTTTCTTT.